The rows below give T cell receptor beta chains drawn from one sample of a study of cytomegalovirus exposure and HLA in healthy donors. The repertoire was sequenced with immunoSEQ multiplex PCR; TCRdb's copy has only in-frame clones and lacks some. This sample has about 81,000 clones; 70% to 85% occur once, and the top ten carry around 3.2%. Sequenced input: PBMCs. These receptors came from a man aged 50-60 years in good health and CMV-seropositive. Each CDR3 is given with its conserved first and last residue. The D gene is left open where the match is weak. A row's size may be missing; if present it is once, few, many or a size class.

j_call d_call clone_size v_call cdr3_nt cdr3_aa
TRBJ2-1 TRBD2 NA TRBV25-1 TGTGCCAGCAGTGAATCGAGACTAGCGGGAGTTGACAATGAGCAGTTCTTC CASSESRLAGVDNEQFF
TRBJ1-2 TRBD1 NA TRBV6-1 TGTGCCAGCACGAGCGGGCGGGACAGGCGGCAGGAGACCTTC CASTSGRDRRQETF
TRBJ2-3 TRBD2 few TRBV10-3 TGTGCCATCAGTGAGGGCGGGAGGACGAGCACAGATACGCAGTATTTT CAISEGGRTSTDTQYF
TRBJ2-7 NA NA TRBV2 TGTGCCAGCAGTGTGACTAGTCCCCACGAGCAGTACTTC CASSVTSPHEQYF
TRBJ2-4 NA NA TRBV10-3 TGTGCCATCAGTGAGTCAAGGGGAGCGAAACTAGCCAAAAACAGTCAGTACTTC CAISESRGAKLAKNSQYF
TRBJ2-1 TRBD2 few TRBV7-2 TGTGCCAGCAGCTTACCGGGAGGATACAATGAGCAGTTCTTC CASSLPGGYNEQFF
TRBJ2-2 NA NA TRBV5-6 TGTGCCAGTAGCTTGAGGGGCAAGAACACCGGGGAGCTGTTTTTT CASSLRGKNTGELFF
TRBJ2-7 NA few TRBV19 TGTGCCAGTAGTATACGCCTCATGGCAGGGGGGCCCTACGAGCAGTACTTC CASSIRLMAGGPYEQYF
TRBJ1-1 TRBD1 NA TRBV9 TGTGCCAGCAGCAAGAAGACAGGGTTGAACACTGAAGCTTTCTTT CASSKKTGLNTEAFF
TRBJ1-2 NA few TRBV18 TGTGCCAGCTCACTACAGGGTAACTATGGCTACACCTTC CASSLQGNYGYTF
TRBJ2-7 TRBD2 NA TRBV7-6 TGTGCCAGCAGCCTGACTAGCGGCACCTACGAGCAGTACTTC CASSLTSGTYEQYF
TRBJ2-3 TRBD2 NA TRBV30 TGTGCCTGGAGTATTTGGCTAGCGGATACAGATACGCAGTATTTT CAWSIWLADTDTQYF
TRBJ1-1 NA few TRBV27 TGTGCCAGCAGTTACCAGGGGTCCTTGAACACTGAAGCTTTCTTT CASSYQGSLNTEAFF
TRBJ1-2 NA NA TRBV4-1 TGCGCCAGCAGCCAGGGGTCTCAGGGGAAGCTTGGCTACACCTTC CASSQGSQGKLGYTF
TRBJ2-3 NA NA TRBV5-4 TGTGCCAGCAGCTCACAGGGTGCAGATACGCAGTATTTT CASSSQGADTQYF
TRBJ2-7 TRBD1 NA TRBV27 TGTGCCAGCAGTCCACAGGGGGCCGGGATCTCCTACGAGCAGTACTTC CASSPQGAGISYEQYF
TRBJ2-3 TRBD2 NA TRBV7-9 TGTGCCAGCAGCTTAGCTCTAGCGGGAGGGCGGCTTATGCAGTATTTT CASSLALAGGRLMQYF
TRBJ1-2 NA NA TRBV7-9 TGTGCCAGCAGCTTACTCGTGGCAGAAGGCTACACCTTC CASSLLVAEGYTF
TRBJ2-5 TRBD2 NA TRBV11-3 TGTGCCAGCGGGGGGGAGGAGAAGACCCAGTACTTC CASGGEEKTQYF
TRBJ1-2 NA few TRBV11-3 TGTGCCAGCAGCCCAAGTACGGGGAGTCTAGCAGACTATGGCTACACCTTC CASSPSTGSLADYGYTF
TRBJ2-7 TRBD2 NA TRBV19 TGTGCCAGTAGTAAGGAGCGGACTAGCGGCTACGAGCAGTACTTC CASSKERTSGYEQYF
TRBJ2-1 NA NA TRBV19 TGTGCCAGTAGTATAGCTAGACTTAGGGGGGGCAATGAGCAGTTCTTC CASSIARLRGGNEQFF
TRBJ1-5 TRBD1 NA TRBV7-2 TGTGCCAGCAGCTTAACAGGGGTGCCCCAGCATTTT CASSLTGVPQHF
TRBJ2-2 TRBD1 few TRBV6-1 TGTGCCAGCAGCCCGGGACAGGGCCTCACCGGGGAGCTGTTTTTT CASSPGQGLTGELFF
TRBJ2-7 TRBD2 NA TRBV11-2 TGTGCCAGCAGAGAGCCCCTTGGAGCGGGGGGAATGGGGGAGCAGTACTTC CASREPLGAGGMGEQYF
TRBJ2-7 TRBD1 NA TRBV30 TGTGCCTGGAGTAGGTCCGGGACAGGGCCCCGCGAGCAGTACTTC CAWSRSGTGPREQYF
TRBJ1-1 NA NA TRBV5-1 TGCGCCAGCAGCTTGACGGGCAGGGCGCTCGACACTGAAGCTTTCTTT CASSLTGRALDTEAFF
TRBJ2-5 TRBD1 few TRBV25-1 TGTGCCAGCAGTGACAGGGGGCATGGGACCCAGTACTTC CASSDRGHGTQYF
TRBJ2-1 TRBD2 NA TRBV6-1 TGTGCCAGCAGTGAGGCGGGAGGGGCCCAGAATGAGCAGTTCTTC CASSEAGGAQNEQFF
TRBJ2-7 NA NA TRBV18 TGTGCCAGCTCACAAGGGGCATACTCCTACGAGCAGTACTTC CASSQGAYSYEQYF
TRBJ1-2 TRBD1 NA TRBV7-2 TGTGCCAGCAGCCGGGGACAGGGTGATGGCTACACCTTC CASSRGQGDGYTF
TRBJ1-2 NA NA TRBV6-4 TGTGCCAGCAGTGACTCTGTCAGGGGTGGCGGCTACACCTTC CASSDSVRGGGYTF
TRBJ1-2 NA NA TRBV6-5 TGTGCCAGCAGTTACGCCCTCGGGGGTGGCTATGGCTACACCTTC CASSYALGGGYGYTF
TRBJ2-7 NA NA TRBV28 TGTGCCAGCAGTTTGCAGGGGCGAGAGCAGTACTTC CASSLQGREQYF
TRBJ2-2 NA NA TRBV11-2 TGTGCCAGCAGCCCCCGACAGTCGAACACCGGGGAGCTGTTTTTT CASSPRQSNTGELFF
TRBJ2-7 TRBD2 once TRBV9 TGTGCCAGCAGCGTAGAGGCGGGAGCCCCCTACGAGCAGTACTTC CASSVEAGAPYEQYF
TRBJ1-2 NA NA TRBV9 TGTGCCAGCAGCCTCAAACAGGGTTCTGGCTACACCTTC CASSLKQGSGYTF
TRBJ2-1 NA NA TRBV11-3 TGTGCCAGCAGCTTGGGGCTGACGCCGAATGAGCAGTTCTTC CASSLGLTPNEQFF
TRBJ2-7 NA NA TRBV6-1 TGTGCCAGCAGTGAAAACCGGGAGCAGTACTTC CASSENREQYF
TRBJ1-1 NA NA TRBV19 TGTGCCAGTAGTATCCCGGGGACTGAAGCTTTCTTT CASSIPGTEAFF
TRBJ2-1 TRBD2 few TRBV6-6 TGTGCCAGCAGTTACATCCGGACTAGCGGCTACAATGAGCAGTTCTTC CASSYIRTSGYNEQFF
TRBJ1-5 TRBD1 NA TRBV11-2 TGTGCCAGCAGCTTAGATGGGACAGATCAGCCCCAGCATTTT CASSLDGTDQPQHF